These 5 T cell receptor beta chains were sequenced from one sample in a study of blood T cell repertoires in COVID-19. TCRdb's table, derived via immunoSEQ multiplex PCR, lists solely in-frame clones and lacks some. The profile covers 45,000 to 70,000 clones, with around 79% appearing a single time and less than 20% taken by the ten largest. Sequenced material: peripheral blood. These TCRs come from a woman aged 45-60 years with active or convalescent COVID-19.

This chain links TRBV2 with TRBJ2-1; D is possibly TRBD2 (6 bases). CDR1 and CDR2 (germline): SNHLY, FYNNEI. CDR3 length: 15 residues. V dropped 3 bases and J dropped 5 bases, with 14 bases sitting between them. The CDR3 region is CASSDRGSHHNEQFF. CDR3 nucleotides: TGTGCCAGCAGTGATCGGGGGAGCCACCACAATGAGCAGTTCTTC.

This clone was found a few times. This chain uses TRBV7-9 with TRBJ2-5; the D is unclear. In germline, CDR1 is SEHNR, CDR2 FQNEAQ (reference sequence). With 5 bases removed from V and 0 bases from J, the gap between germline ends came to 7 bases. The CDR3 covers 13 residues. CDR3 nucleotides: TGTGCCAGCAGCGAGGTGTACCAAGAGACCCAGTACTTC. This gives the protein CASSEVYQETQYF. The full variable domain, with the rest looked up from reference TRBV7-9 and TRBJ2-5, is DTGVSQNPRHKITKRGQNVTFRCDPISEHNRLYWYRQTLGQGPEFLTYFQNEAQLEKSRLLSDRFSAERPKGSFSTLEIQRTEQGDSAMYLCASSEVYQETQYFGPGTRLLVL.

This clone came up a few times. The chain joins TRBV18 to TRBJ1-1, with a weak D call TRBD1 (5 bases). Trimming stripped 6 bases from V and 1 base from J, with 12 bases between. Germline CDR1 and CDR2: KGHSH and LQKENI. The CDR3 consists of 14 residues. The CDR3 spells CASSVRVANTEAFF. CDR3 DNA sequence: TGTGCCAGCTCGGTCAGGGTCGCGAACACTGAAGCTTTCTTT.

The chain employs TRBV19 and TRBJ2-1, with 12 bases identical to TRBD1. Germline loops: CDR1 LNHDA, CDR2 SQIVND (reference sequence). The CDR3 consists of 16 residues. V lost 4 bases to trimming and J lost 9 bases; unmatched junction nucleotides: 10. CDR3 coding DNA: TGTGCCAGTAGTAACCCGGGACAGGGGGCTGGTAGTGAGCAGTTCTTC. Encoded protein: CASSNPGQGAGSEQFF.

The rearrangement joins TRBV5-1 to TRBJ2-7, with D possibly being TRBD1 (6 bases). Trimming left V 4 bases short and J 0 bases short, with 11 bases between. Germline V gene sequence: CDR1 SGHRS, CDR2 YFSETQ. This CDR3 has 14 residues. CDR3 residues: CASSRGHSSYEQYF. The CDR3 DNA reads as TGCGCCAGCAGCAGGGGACATAGCTCCTACGAGCAGTACTTC.